The rows below give T cell receptor beta chains drawn from one sample of a study of blood T cell repertoires in COVID-19. The method was immunoSEQ multiplex PCR; TCRdb's version includes in-frame clones alone and lacks a portion of them. Among about 300,000 clones listed, approximately 86% were seen once. Material for sequencing was PBMCs or T cells enriched from blood (not recorded which). The source of these receptors is a woman between 18 and 29 years old who had recovered from COVID-19. The CDR3 runs from the conserved cysteine through the conserved F or W. The order of the fields is V gene, clone size, D gene, J gene, CDR3 DNA, CDR3 protein. A D gene is named only where the DNA matches it firmly. Not every row has a clone size; where given, it reads once, few, many or a size class.

TRBV20-1,-,-,TRBJ2-1,TGCAGTGCTGATTGGCCCGATGAGCAGTTCTTC,CSADWPDEQFF
TRBV4-3,few,TRBD2,TRBJ2-3,TGCGCCAGCAGCCAAGAAGGGAATGAACTAGCGGGGTACGCAGATACGCAGTATTTT,CASSQEGNELAGYADTQYF
TRBV4-2,-,TRBD2,TRBJ2-1,TGTGCCAGCAGCCGCCCCACCCTGCGGGAGGGCCCCGGTTACAATGAGCAGTTCTTC,CASSRPTLREGPGYNEQFF
TRBV14,-,-,TRBJ2-2,TGTGCCAGCAGCCAAGATTATGTCGGAGACGCGAACACCGGGGAGCTGTTTTTT,CASSQDYVGDANTGELFF
TRBV10-1,-,-,TRBJ2-1,TGCGCCAGCAGTGAGAATTGGGTTGGAGGGGGGGCAAGGAATGAGCAGTTCTTC,CASSENWVGGGARNEQFF
TRBV4-1,-,TRBD1,TRBJ2-1,TGCGCCAGCAGCTCGGCCACCGGGACAGGGGGCGATGAGCAGTTCTTC,CASSSATGTGGDEQFF
TRBV5-1,once,-,TRBJ1-1,TGCGCCAGCAGCTTGGGTGCGGGCCCGAACACTGAAGCTTTCTTT,CASSLGAGPNTEAFF
TRBV7-3,-,TRBD2,TRBJ2-1,TGTGCCAGCAGCCCCGAGGTAGCGGGTCCCTACAATGAGCAGTTCTTC,CASSPEVAGPYNEQFF
TRBV6-5,-,-,TRBJ2-1,TGTGCCAGCAGCCTCACAAATTTCAATGAGCAGTTCTTC,CASSLTNFNEQFF
TRBV10-3,-,-,TRBJ2-2,TGTGCCATCAGTCGTCTGAACACCGGGGAGCTGTTTTTT,CAISRLNTGELFF
TRBV4-3,-,-,TRBJ1-2,TGCGCCAGCAGCCACCCAGGAACCCCAAACTATGGCTACACCTTC,CASSHPGTPNYGYTF
TRBV6-5,-,-,TRBJ2-2,TGTGCCAGCAGTTACTCCGGTGGGCCAAGCGGGGAGCTGTTTTTT,CASSYSGGPSGELFF
TRBV19,few,TRBD2,TRBJ2-1,TGTGCCAGTAGTCGAAGGGTCGCCGATTCTAGCGGGAGCTCCTACAATGAGCAGTTCTTC,CASSRRVADSSGSSYNEQFF
TRBV9,-,TRBD2,TRBJ2-1,TGTGCCAGCGGGAGGGGAGGGGTATCTGAGCAGTTCTTC,CASGRGGVSEQFF
TRBV4-2,-,-,TRBJ2-3,TGTGCCAGCAGCCAAACAACCACAGATACGCAGTATTTT,CASSQTTTDTQYF
TRBV7-2,-,TRBD1,TRBJ2-7,TGTGCCAGCAGCTTATTCACAGGGGTCTACGAGCAGTACTTC,CASSLFTGVYEQYF
TRBV12-5,-,-,TRBJ1-4,TGTGCTAGTGGTCCCTATCCGCGGGGGGCGCATGAAAAACTGTTTTTT,CASGPYPRGAHEKLFF